These 8 T cell receptor beta chains were all obtained from the same sample, sequenced in a study of blood T cell repertoires in COVID-19. TCRdb keeps only in-frame clones here, not all; method: immunoSEQ multiplex PCR. The repertoire consists of under 150,000 clones, with more than 75% occurring once and the leading ten covering 3% to 3.5%. The material sequenced was peripheral blood. The receptor source for this set is a man aged 40-49 years with acute or convalescent COVID-19.

The sample holds one count of this clone. J is TRBJ2-5 and V is TRBV5-1, with D perhaps TRBD2 (5 bases). V lost 4 bases and J lost 5, with 18 bases in between. This CDR3 is built from 15 residues. From germline, CDR1 is SGHRS and CDR2 YFSETQ. The CDR3 spells CASSAPGYRGETQYF. DNA for the CDR3: TGCGCCAGCAGCGCACCGGGCTATCGAGGGGAGACCCAGTACTTC.

This chain's CDR3 is CASMDRTYNEQFF. For the CDR3, the DNA is TGCGCCAGCATGGACAGGACCTACAATGAGCAGTTCTTC. The rearrangement joins TRBV5-1 to TRBJ2-1; TRBD1 matches at 7 bases. J gave up 2 bases and V 6 bases, and 2 bases lay outside the gene matches. The germline V gene encodes CDR1 SGHRS and CDR2 YFSETQ. This CDR3 is 13 amino acids long.

The rearrangement joins TRBV30 to TRBJ2-7, with a possible D match to TRBD1 (5 bases). V dropped 2 bases and J dropped 1 base, with 21 bases sitting between them. The CDR3 loop spans 17 amino acids. Germline V gives CDR1 GTSNPN, CDR2 SVGIG (reference sequence). The CDR3: CAWSRRQIPTLSYEQYF. DNA for the CDR3: TGTGCCTGGAGTAGGAGACAGATACCAACCCTTTCCTACGAGCAGTACTTC.

The rearrangement links TRBV4-3 to TRBJ2-7, with TRBD2 matching over 9 bases. This CDR3 spans 15 amino acids. Unmatched junction bases numbered 7, after V lost 0 bases and J lost 7 bases. Germline lookup yields CDR1 LGHNA and CDR2 YSLEER. The CDR3 DNA reads TGCGCCAGCAGCCAAGATTTTGCGGGGGGGCTTGAGCAGTACTTC. Its translation is CASSQDFAGGLEQYF.

The chain couples TRBV5-1 to TRBJ1-2, with 8 bases fitting TRBD1. CDR3 length equals 17 residues. Looked up from germline, CDR1 is SGHRS and CDR2 is YFSETQ. V shed 7 bases and J 0 bases; nucleotides not matched to a gene: 14. CDR3 loop: CASGLGRGQATNYGYTF. The CDR3 DNA follows: TGCGCCAGCGGTTTGGGCCGGGGACAGGCGACTAACTATGGCTACACCTTC.

The J gene is TRBJ2-3, the V gene TRBV11-3; the match to TRBD2 covers 11 bases. Germline V gives CDR1 SGHNT, CDR2 YENEEA. The CDR3 sequence is 19 residues long. The trim removed 5 bases at V and 0 bases at J, leaving 13 bases unmatched. CDR3: CASSQRSLAGGPSTDTQYF. The CDR3 nucleotides are TGTGCCAGCAGCCAGAGGTCCCTAGCGGGGGGACCTAGCACAGATACGCAGTATTTT.

This clone was seen only once. In DNA, the CDR3 is TGTGCCAGCTCACCAATCGTGGGGGGGGCAGATACGCAGTATTTT. It encodes CASSPIVGGADTQYF. The chain is built from TRBV18 and TRBJ2-3, with 7 bases identical to TRBD2. J was trimmed by 4 bases and V by 2 bases; bases with no gene match: 6. From germline, CDR1 is KGHSH and CDR2 LQKENI. The length of the CDR3 is 15 residues. Drawing the rest from reference TRBV18 and TRBJ2-3, the complete variable domain is NAGVMQNPRHLVRRRGQEARLRCSPMKGHSHVYWYRQLPEEGLKFMVYLQKENIIDESGMPKERFSAEFPKEGPSILRIQQVVRGDSAAYFCASSPIVGGADTQYFGPGTRLTVL.

The genes are TRBV7-9 and TRBJ2-7; the match to TRBD1 covers 11 bases. Trimming cost V 5 bases and J 4 bases; bases outside gene matches: 10. Germline V gene sequence: CDR1 SEHNR, CDR2 FQNEAQ (reference sequence). CDR3 size: 16 residues. The CDR3 reads CASSPSPDRGPYEQYF. Written as DNA, the CDR3 is TGTGCCAGCAGCCCGTCTCCGGACAGGGGGCCGTACGAGCAGTACTTC.